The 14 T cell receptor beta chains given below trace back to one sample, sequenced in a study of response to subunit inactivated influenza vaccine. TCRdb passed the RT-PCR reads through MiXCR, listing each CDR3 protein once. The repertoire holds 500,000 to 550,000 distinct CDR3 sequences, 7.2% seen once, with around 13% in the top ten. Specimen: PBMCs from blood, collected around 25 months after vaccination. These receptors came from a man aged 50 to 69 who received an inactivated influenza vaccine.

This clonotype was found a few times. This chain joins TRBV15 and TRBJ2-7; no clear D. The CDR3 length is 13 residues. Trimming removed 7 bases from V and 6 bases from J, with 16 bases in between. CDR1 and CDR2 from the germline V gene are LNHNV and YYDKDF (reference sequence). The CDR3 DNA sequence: TGTGCCACCAATGGCGGCCTGGGCCGCGAGCAGTACTTC. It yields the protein CATNGGLGREQYF.

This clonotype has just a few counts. The CDR3: CASPGGYRRERSGELFF. The CDR3 coding sequence is TGTGCCTCCCCCGGGGGGTATAGGCGGGAGAGGTCCGGGGAGCTGTTTTTT. The chain employs TRBV10-3 and TRBJ2-2; TRBD2 aligns across 7 bases. This CDR3 has 17 amino acids. Trimming removed 11 bases from V and 6 bases from J; junction bases left unmatched: 21. The germline V gene encodes CDR1 ENHRY and CDR2 SYGVKD.

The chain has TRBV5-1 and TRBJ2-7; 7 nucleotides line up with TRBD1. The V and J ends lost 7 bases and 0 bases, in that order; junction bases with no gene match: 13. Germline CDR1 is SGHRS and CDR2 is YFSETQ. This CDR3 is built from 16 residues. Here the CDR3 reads CASECHRGQSSYEQYF. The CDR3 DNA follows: TGCGCCAGCGAATGTCACAGGGGACAAAGCTCCTACGAGCAGTACTTC.

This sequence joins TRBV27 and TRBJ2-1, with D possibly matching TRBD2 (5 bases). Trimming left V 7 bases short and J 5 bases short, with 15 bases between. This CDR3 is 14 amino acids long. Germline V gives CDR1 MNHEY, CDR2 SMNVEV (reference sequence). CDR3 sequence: CASNQILGDNEQFF. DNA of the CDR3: TGTGCCAGCAATCAGATTCTCGGGGACAATGAGCAGTTCTTC.

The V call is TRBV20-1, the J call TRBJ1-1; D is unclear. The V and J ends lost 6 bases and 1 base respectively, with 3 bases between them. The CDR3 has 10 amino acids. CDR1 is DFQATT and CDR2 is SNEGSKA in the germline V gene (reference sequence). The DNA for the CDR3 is TGCAGTGCCGCGAACACTGAAGCTTTCTTT. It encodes CSAANTEAFF.

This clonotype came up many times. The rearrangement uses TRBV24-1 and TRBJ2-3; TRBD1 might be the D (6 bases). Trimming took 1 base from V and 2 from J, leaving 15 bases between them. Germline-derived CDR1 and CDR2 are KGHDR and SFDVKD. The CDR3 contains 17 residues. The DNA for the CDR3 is TGTGCCACCAGTGATTTCGGTATCCGGGACAACACAGATACGCAGTATTTT. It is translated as CATSDFGIRDNTDTQYF.

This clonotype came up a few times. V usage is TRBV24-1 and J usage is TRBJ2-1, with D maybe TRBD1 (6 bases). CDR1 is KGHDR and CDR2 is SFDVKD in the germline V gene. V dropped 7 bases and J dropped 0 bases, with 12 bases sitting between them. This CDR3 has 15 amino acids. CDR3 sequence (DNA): TGTGCCACCAGAGGACAGTCAAGCTCCTACAATGAGCAGTTCTTC. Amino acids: CATRGQSSSYNEQFF.

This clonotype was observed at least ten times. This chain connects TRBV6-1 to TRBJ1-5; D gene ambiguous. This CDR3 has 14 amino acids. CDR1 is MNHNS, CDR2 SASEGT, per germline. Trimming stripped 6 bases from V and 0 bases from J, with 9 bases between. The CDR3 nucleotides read TGTGCCAGCAGCACACAGTATAGCAATCAGCCCCAGCATTTT. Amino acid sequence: CASSTQYSNQPQHF.

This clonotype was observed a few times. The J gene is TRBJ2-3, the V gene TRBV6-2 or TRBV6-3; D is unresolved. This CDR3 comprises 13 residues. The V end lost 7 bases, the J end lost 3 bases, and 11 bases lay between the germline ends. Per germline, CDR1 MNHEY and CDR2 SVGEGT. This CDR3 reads CASKRDGTDTQYF. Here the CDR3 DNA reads TGTGCCAGCAAAAGGGATGGAACAGATACGCAGTATTTT.

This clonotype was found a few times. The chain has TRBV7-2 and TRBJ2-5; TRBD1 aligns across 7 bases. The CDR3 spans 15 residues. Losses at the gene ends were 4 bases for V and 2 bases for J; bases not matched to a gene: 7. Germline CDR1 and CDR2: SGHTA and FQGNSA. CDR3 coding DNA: TGTGCCAGCAGCTGGGACAGACCCCTTCAAGAGACCCAGTACTTC. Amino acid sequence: CASSWDRPLQETQYF.

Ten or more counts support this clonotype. CDR3 protein: CASNHGLAGAEQYF. The CDR3 bases are TGTGCCAGCAATCACGGACTAGCGGGAGCCGAGCAGTACTTC. The chain carries TRBV12-3 or TRBV12-4 and TRBJ2-7; TRBD2 matches 13 bases. CDR3 length: 14 amino acids. The trim removed 7 bases at V and 6 bases at J, leaving 6 bases unmatched.

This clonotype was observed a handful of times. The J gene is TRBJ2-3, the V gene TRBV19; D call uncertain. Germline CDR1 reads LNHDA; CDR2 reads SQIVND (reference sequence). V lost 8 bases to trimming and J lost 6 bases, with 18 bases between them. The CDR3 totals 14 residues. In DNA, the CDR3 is TGTGCCAGTGGGGAATTTGAAGGAGCGGATACGCAGTATTTT. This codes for CASGEFEGADTQYF.

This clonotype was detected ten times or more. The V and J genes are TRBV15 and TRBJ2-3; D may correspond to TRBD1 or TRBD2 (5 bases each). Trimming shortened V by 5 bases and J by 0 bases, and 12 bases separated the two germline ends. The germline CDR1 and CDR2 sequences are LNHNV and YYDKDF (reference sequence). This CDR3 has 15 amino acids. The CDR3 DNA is TGTGCCACCAGCCGAGGGGCCTTTAGCACAGATACGCAGTATTTT. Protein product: CATSRGAFSTDTQYF.

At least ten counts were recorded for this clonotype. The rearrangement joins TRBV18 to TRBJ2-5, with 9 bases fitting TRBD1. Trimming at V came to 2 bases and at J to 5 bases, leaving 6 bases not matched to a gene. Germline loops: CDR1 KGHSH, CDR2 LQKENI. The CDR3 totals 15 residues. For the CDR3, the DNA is TGTGCCAGCTCACCATACGGGACAGGGAGGGAGACCCAGTACTTC. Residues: CASSPYGTGRETQYF.